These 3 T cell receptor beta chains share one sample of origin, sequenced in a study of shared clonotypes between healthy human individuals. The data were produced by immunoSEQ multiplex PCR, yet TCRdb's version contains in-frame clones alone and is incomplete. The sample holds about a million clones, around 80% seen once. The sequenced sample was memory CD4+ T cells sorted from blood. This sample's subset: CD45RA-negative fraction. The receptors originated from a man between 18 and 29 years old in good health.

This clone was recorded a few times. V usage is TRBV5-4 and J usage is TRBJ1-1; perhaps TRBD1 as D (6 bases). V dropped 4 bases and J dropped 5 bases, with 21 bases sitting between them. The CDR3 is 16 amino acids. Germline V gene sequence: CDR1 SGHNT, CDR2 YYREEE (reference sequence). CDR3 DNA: TGTGCCAGCAGCCCCCTGGGGGGGCGAGGAGGGACTGAAGCTTTCTTT. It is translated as CASSPLGGRGGTEAFF.

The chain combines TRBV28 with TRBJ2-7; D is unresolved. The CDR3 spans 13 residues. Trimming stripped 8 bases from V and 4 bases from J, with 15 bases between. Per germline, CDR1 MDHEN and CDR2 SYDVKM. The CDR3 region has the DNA TGTGCCAGCCAAGTTAGGCTCGGGTACGAGCAGTACTTC. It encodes CASQVRLGYEQYF.

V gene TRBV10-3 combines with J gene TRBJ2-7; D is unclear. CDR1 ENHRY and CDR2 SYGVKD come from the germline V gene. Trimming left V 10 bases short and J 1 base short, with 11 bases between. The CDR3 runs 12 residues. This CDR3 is CASSAGSYEQYF. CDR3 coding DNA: TGTGCCAGCAGCGCAGGTTCCTACGAGCAGTACTTC.